What follows describes a single T cell receptor (beta chain). Selection for sequencing was limited to patients who had shown CD8+CD57+ cell expansion by flow cytometry. Genomic DNA, serving as template, underwent TCR beta VDJ and CDR3 profiling. TCRdb analysed the reads with MiXCR anew, one entry per CDR3 protein. The data show 89,000 or so distinct CDR3 sequences, with about 67% seen just once and 65% held by the top ten. This sample is part of a study of CD8+CD57+ T cells in acquired aplastic anemia. V was cut by 10 bases and J by 2 bases, with 11 bases left in between. CDR1 and CDR2 from the germline V gene are KGHDR and SFDVKD. The CDR3 is 13 residues long.

V gene TRBV24-1 combines with J gene TRBJ1-5; possibly TRBD1 for D (6 bases). This TCR came from a human donor with aplastic anemia. The sample consisted of sorted CD4+, CD8+, or CD8+CD57+ T cells (not recorded which) from PBMCs. The CDR3 loop is CATPAGGNQPQHF. The CDR3 coding sequence is TGTGCCACACCCGCAGGGGGCAATCAGCCCCAGCATTTT.